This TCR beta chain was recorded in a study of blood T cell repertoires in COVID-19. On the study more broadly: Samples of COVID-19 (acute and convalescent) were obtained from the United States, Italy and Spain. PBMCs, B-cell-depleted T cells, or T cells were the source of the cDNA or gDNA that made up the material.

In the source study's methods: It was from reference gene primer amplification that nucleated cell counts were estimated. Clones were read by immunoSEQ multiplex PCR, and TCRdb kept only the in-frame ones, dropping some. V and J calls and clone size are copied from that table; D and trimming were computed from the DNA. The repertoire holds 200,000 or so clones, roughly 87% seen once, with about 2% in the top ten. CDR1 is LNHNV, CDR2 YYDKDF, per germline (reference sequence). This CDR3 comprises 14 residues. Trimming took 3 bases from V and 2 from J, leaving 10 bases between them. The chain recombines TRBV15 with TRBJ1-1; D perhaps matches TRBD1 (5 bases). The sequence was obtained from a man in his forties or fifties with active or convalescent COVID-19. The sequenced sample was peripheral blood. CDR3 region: CATSRTGDNTEAFF. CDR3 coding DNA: TGTGCCACCAGCAGGACGGGGGACAACACTGAAGCTTTCTTT.